The 27 T cell receptor beta chains below were found in one sample sequenced in a study of cytomegalovirus exposure and HLA in healthy donors. Both 60 Vbeta primers and 13 Jbeta primers went into the PCR. The protocol was immunoSEQ multiplex PCR, while the TCRdb copy is restricted to in-frame clones and leaves out a portion. The repertoire holds around 230,000 clones, with around 76% as singletons. The specimen was PBMCs. These receptors were taken from a man aged 35-49 years in good health and CMV-seropositive.

The chain joins TRBV27 to TRBJ2-7, with 9 bases matching TRBD2. The ends lost 5 bases at V and 7 bases at J; junction bases unmatched: 12. CDR1 is MNHEY, CDR2 SMNVEV, per germline (reference sequence). This CDR3 has 15 amino acids. This CDR3 reads CASSPEVAGVGEQYV. CDR3 DNA: TGTGCCAGCAGTCCTGAGGTAGCGGGAGTGGGAGAGCAGTACGTC.

V is TRBV30 and J is TRBJ1-1, with a weak D call TRBD1 (5 bases). The CDR3 runs 14 residues. Per germline, CDR1 GTSNPN and CDR2 SVGIG (reference sequence). V lost 0 bases, J lost 4 bases, and 12 bases lay in between. For the CDR3, the DNA is TGTGCCTGGAGTGTACTTAGGAGGGGCACTGAAGCTTTCTTT. Residues: CAWSVLRRGTEAFF.

V and J are TRBV14 and TRBJ2-1; TRBD1 aligns across 9 bases. The J segment lost 5 bases and the V segment lost 6 bases, leaving 2 bases of the junction unmatched. This CDR3 contains 13 residues. Germline CDR1 reads SGHDN; CDR2 reads FVKESK. CDR3 in DNA: TGTGCCAGCAGACAGGGGGCTAACAATGAGCAGTTCTTC. This translates into CASRQGANNEQFF. Combining the CDR3 with reference TRBV14 and TRBJ2-1 gives the whole variable domain EAGVTQFPSHSVIEKGQTVTLRCDPISGHDNLYWYRRVMGKEIKFLLHFVKESKQDESGMPNNRFLAERTGGTYSTLKVQPAELEDSGVYFCASRQGANNEQFFGPGTRLTVL.

This clone was seen once. V usage is TRBV7-8 and J usage is TRBJ2-1; 8 bases map to TRBD2. The CDR3 loop spans 15 amino acids. Germline V gene sequence: CDR1 SGHVS, CDR2 FQNEAQ. Trimming took 0 bases from V and 7 from J; bases not matched to a gene: 5. Here the CDR3 reads CASSLAPRGGNEQFF. For the CDR3, the DNA is TGTGCCAGCAGCTTAGCCCCACGGGGGGGAAATGAGCAGTTCTTC. Full variable domain (missing parts from reference TRBV7-8 and TRBJ2-1): GAGVSQSPRYKVAKRGQDVALRCDPISGHVSLFWYQQALGQGPEFLTYFQNEAQLDKSGLPSDRFFAERPEGSVSTLKIQRTQQEDSAVYLCASSLAPRGGNEQFFGPGTRLTVL.

This clone was recorded once. The V and J genes are TRBV18 and TRBJ1-1, with D possibly being TRBD1 (6 bases). In germline, CDR1 is KGHSH, CDR2 LQKENI. V dropped 6 bases and J dropped 2 bases, with 13 bases sitting between them. There are 14 residues in the CDR3. The DNA for the CDR3 is TGTGCCAGCTCCCCTAGAGGGGGTAACACTGAAGCTTTCTTT. This gives the protein CASSPRGGNTEAFF.

The chain has TRBV20-1 and TRBJ2-1; 8 nucleotides align to TRBD1. This CDR3 has 11 amino acids. The germline V gene has CDR1 DFQATT and CDR2 SNEGSKA (reference sequence). Germline trimming cut 4 bases from V and 10 bases from J; bases unmatched to any gene: 3. The CDR3 protein is CSATDRDEQFF. The CDR3, as DNA: TGCAGTGCTACGGACAGGGACGAGCAGTTCTTC.

As concerns this clone: Other nucleotide sequences in the sample specify the same CDR3. The rearrangement links TRBV7-2 to TRBJ2-1, with a weak D call TRBD2 (6 bases). Trimming pared 1 base from V and 0 bases from J, leaving 10 bases between. Germline assignment: CDR1 SGHTA and CDR2 FQGNSA. The CDR3 consists of 16 residues. CDR3 region: CASSLGSGSSYNEQFF. The CDR3 DNA follows: TGTGCCAGCAGCTTAGGTAGCGGAAGCTCCTACAATGAGCAGTTCTTC.

The gene calls are TRBV7-3 and TRBJ1-1, with D possibly being TRBD1 (5 bases). This CDR3 region has 16 residues. V lost 5 bases to trimming and J lost 2 bases, with 18 bases between them. Germline CDR1 is SGHTA and CDR2 is FQGTGA. In nucleotides, the CDR3 is TGTGCCAGCAGCCAGAATGGGGCTGGGCTCAACACTGAAGCTTTCTTT. Amino acids: CASSQNGAGLNTEAFF.

The V call is TRBV7-6, the J call TRBJ2-3; D possibly corresponds to TRBD2 (6 bases). Trimming shortened V by 5 bases and J by 4 bases, and 13 bases separated the two germline ends. In germline, CDR1 is SGHVS, CDR2 FNYEAQ. CDR3 length equals 14 residues. The CDR3 bases are TGTGCCAGCAGCCGACTAGTCGGATCAGATACGCAGTATTTT. Its protein is CASSRLVGSDTQYF. Full variable domain (rest looked up from reference TRBV7-6 and TRBJ2-3): GAGVSQSPRYKVTKRGQDVALRCDPISGHVSLYWYRQALGQGPEFLTYFNYEAQQDKSGLPNDRFSAERPEGSISTLTIQRTEQRDSAMYRCASSRLVGSDTQYFGPGTRLTVL.

The chain combines TRBV11-3 with TRBJ2-7, with TRBD1 matching over 8 bases. The V gene's germline CDR1 is SGHNT and CDR2 YENEEA. The CDR3 is made up of 13 amino acids. J lost 6 bases, V lost 2 bases, and 3 bases had no gene match. This CDR3 is CASSLRQGFEQYV. CDR3 coding DNA: TGTGCCAGCAGCTTAAGACAGGGGTTCGAGCAGTACGTC.

The gene calls are TRBV28 and TRBJ2-7; no reliable D call. V lost 4 bases, J lost 3 bases, and 10 bases lay in between. Germline CDR1 reads MDHEN; CDR2 reads SYDVKM. The CDR3 runs 13 residues. CDR3 in amino acids: CASSSLEDYEQYV. In DNA form, the CDR3 reads TGTGCCAGCAGTTCCCTCGAGGACTACGAGCAGTACGTC.

The chain employs TRBV10-3 and TRBJ2-3; D perhaps matches TRBD1 (6 bases). V lost 6 bases and J lost 1, with 14 bases in between. The CDR3 sequence is 15 residues long. The germline CDR1 and CDR2 sequences are ENHRY and SYGVKD. The CDR3 reads CAIRERAGGTDTQYF. The CDR3 region has the DNA TGTGCCATCAGGGAAAGGGCAGGGGGCACAGATACGCAGTATTTT.

The table lists this clone with a few counts. This sequence joins TRBV30 and TRBJ1-5, with a tentative D call TRBD1 (6 bases). The V gene's germline CDR1 is GTSNPN and CDR2 SVGIG (reference sequence). The V end was cut by 0 bases, the J end by 0 bases, with 12 bases between. The CDR3 covers 16 residues. CDR3 sequence reads: CAWSVGHLSSNQPQHF. In DNA, the CDR3 is TGTGCCTGGAGTGTGGGACACCTGAGTAGCAATCAGCCCCAGCATTTT.

V is TRBV7-2 and J is TRBJ2-1; 14 nucleotides agree with TRBD2. The J segment lost 8 bases and the V segment lost 3 bases, leaving 3 bases of the junction unmatched. The CDR3 runs to 15 residues. Germline assignment: CDR1 SGHTA and CDR2 FQGNSA. CDR3 sequence reads: CASSLTSGRADEQFF. In DNA, the CDR3 is TGTGCCAGCAGCTTGACTAGCGGGAGGGCAGATGAGCAGTTCTTC.

The rearrangement links TRBV7-9 to TRBJ2-7; 8 bases agree with TRBD2. This CDR3 is 16 amino acids long. The V and J ends lost 2 bases and 5 bases, in that order; junction bases with no gene match: 11. Germline CDR1 reads SEHNR; CDR2 reads FQNEAQ (reference sequence). This CDR3 is CASSLLSRSGRDEQYF. CDR3 bases: TGTGCCAGCAGCTTATTGTCCCGCAGCGGGAGAGACGAGCAGTACTTC.

This clone was recorded only once. As the CDR3 is not closed by the conserved phenylalanine or tryptophan, this likely results from a read error. The limits of the CDR3 on the DNA are not certain, so only TCRdb's listed CDR3 is given. The rearrangement uses TRBV2 and TRBJ1-2. The CDR3 extends over 18 residues, inclusive of both ends. The germline gives CDR1 SNHLY, CDR2 FYNNEI. The CDR3: CASTRRGGWTELSGKNTL.

The chain recombines TRBV6-4 with TRBJ2-3; a weak D match, TRBD1 (6 bases). CDR1 is MRHNA, CDR2 SNTAGT, per germline. The CDR3 totals 15 residues. V dropped 5 bases and J dropped 0 bases, with 12 bases sitting between them. CDR3 residues: CASSRDTTSTDTQYF. The CDR3 nucleotides read TGTGCCAGCAGTCGGGACACCACAAGCACAGATACGCAGTATTTT.

This clone was seen more than once but under ten times. The J gene is TRBJ1-1, the V gene TRBV4-2, with a weak D call TRBD1 (6 bases). Germline lookup yields CDR1 LGHNA and CDR2 YNFKEQ. V dropped 4 bases and J dropped 2 bases, with 14 bases sitting between them. This CDR3 contains 15 residues. The CDR3 DNA reads TGTGCCAGCAGCCCGTCGGACAGATTAAACACTGAAGCTTTCTTT. As protein: CASSPSDRLNTEAFF.

This clone was seen only a few times. The chain carries TRBV6-5 and TRBJ2-2, with TRBD1 as a possible D gene (6 bases). Trimming shortened V by 6 bases and J by 6 bases, and 17 bases separated the two germline ends. This CDR3 has 15 amino acids. Germline CDR1 reads MNHEY; CDR2 reads SVGAGI. The CDR3 DNA reads TGTGCCAGCAGACTGGCAGGGGTGAGATCCGGGGAGCTGTTTTTT. Its translation is CASRLAGVRSGELFF.

This clone has only a few counts. This chain connects TRBV5-1 to TRBJ2-1, with 9 bases aligning to TRBD2. The germline V gene encodes CDR1 SGHRS and CDR2 YFSETQ. This CDR3 has 19 residues. The trim removed 3 bases at V and 7 bases at J, leaving 20 bases unmatched. In nucleotides, the CDR3 is TGCGCCAGCAGCTCGAGGCCTAGCGGGAATAGCGCTAAAGGGAATGAGCAGTTCTTC. Protein sequence: CASSSRPSGNSAKGNEQFF.

The rearrangement joins TRBV6-1 to TRBJ1-1; a weak D match, TRBD1 (6 bases). Trimming cost V 11 bases and J 0 bases, with 16 bases left between them. The CDR3 has 14 residues. Germline V gene data show CDR1 as MNHNS and CDR2 as SASEGT. CDR3 region: CALRGGTLNTEAFF. DNA of the CDR3: TGTGCCCTGAGGGGGGGGACATTGAACACTGAAGCTTTCTTT.

The CDR3 is CASSYRDRGPYEQYF. The CDR3 region has the DNA TGTGCCAGCAGTTACCGGGACAGGGGACCCTACGAGCAGTACTTC. The rearrangement links TRBV27 to TRBJ2-7; 10 positions match TRBD1. With 4 bases clipped from V and 2 bases from J, the junction kept 5 bases outside the gene matches. Germline loops: CDR1 MNHEY, CDR2 SMNVEV (reference sequence). The CDR3 is made up of 15 amino acids.

The V call is TRBV6-5, the J call TRBJ1-1, with a possible D match to TRBD1 (6 bases). Trimming took off 2 bases at V and 1 base at J, with 14 bases between the two ends. Germline V gene lookup returns CDR1 MNHEY and CDR2 SVGAGI. CDR3 length: 16 amino acids. The CDR3 loop reads CASSYKAGVANTEAFF. CDR3 nucleotides: TGTGCCAGCAGTTACAAGGCAGGGGTAGCGAACACTGAAGCTTTCTTT.

This clone has more than one count but fewer than ten. This sequence joins TRBV5-1 and TRBJ2-7; D may be TRBD1 (6 bases). The CDR3 sequence is 17 residues long. V was shortened by 4 bases and J by 0 bases, with 20 bases between the two germline ends. Germline values: CDR1 SGHRS, CDR2 YFSETQ. CDR3 amino acids: CASSRLLDSPSSYEQYF. The CDR3 nucleotides are TGCGCCAGCAGCCGTTTATTGGACAGCCCGAGCTCCTACGAGCAGTACTTC.

This clone has just one count. J is TRBJ1-5 and V is TRBV6-1; D is possibly TRBD1 (5 bases). The germline V and J ends were trimmed by 5 bases and 6 bases, with 14 bases remaining between them. Germline assignment: CDR1 MNHNS and CDR2 SASEGT. There are 14 residues in the CDR3. CDR3 in DNA: TGTGCCAGCAGTCCCGAGAGGGGAGGTCAGCCCCAGCATTTT. Its translation: CASSPERGGQPQHF.

The V gene is TRBV5-8, the J gene TRBJ2-7, with 10 bases lining up with TRBD1. This CDR3 region has 13 residues. In germline, CDR1 is SGHTS, CDR2 YDEGEE. V shed 10 bases and J 1 base; nucleotides not matched to a gene: 5. CDR3 sequence (DNA): TGTGCCTGCCGGGGACAGGGGTCCTACGAGCAGTACTTC. Amino acid sequence: CACRGQGSYEQYF.

The V call is TRBV5-6, the J call TRBJ2-3; the match to TRBD1 covers 10 bases. This CDR3 region has 14 residues. Per the germline V gene, CDR1 is SGHDT and CDR2 is YYEEEE. The V and J ends lost 2 bases and 6 bases, in that order; junction bases with no gene match: 3. The DNA of the CDR3 is TGTGCCAGCAGCTTCGGACAGGGGGGGGATACGCAGTATTTT. This gives the protein CASSFGQGGDTQYF. The whole variable domain, filled in from reference TRBV5-6 and TRBJ2-3, reads DAGVTQSPTHLIKTRGQQVTLRCSPKSGHDTVSWYQQALGQGPQFIFQYYEEEERQRGNFPDRFSGHQFPNYSSELNVNALLLGDSALYLCASSFGQGGDTQYFGPGTRLTVL.